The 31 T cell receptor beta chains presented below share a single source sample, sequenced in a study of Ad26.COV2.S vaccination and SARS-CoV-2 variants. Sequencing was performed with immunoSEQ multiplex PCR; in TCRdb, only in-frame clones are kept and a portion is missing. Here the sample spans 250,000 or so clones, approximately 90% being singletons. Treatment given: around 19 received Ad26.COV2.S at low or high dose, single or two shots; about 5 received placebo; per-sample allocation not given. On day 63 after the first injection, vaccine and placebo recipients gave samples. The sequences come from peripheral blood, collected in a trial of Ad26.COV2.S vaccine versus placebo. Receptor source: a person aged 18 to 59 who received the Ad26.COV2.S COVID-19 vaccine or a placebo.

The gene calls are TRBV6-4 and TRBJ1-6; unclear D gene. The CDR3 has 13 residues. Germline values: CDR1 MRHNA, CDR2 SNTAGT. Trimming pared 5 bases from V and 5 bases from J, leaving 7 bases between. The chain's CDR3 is CASSLDDNSPLHF. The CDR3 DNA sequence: TGTGCCAGCAGTTTGGATGATAATTCACCCCTCCACTTT.

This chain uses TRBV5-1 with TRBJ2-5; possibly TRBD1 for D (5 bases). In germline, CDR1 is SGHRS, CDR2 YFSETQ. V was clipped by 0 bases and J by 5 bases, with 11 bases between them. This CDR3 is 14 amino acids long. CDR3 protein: CASSLEGRWETQYF. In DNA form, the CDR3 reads TGCGCCAGCAGCTTGGAGGGGCGGTGGGAGACCCAGTACTTC.

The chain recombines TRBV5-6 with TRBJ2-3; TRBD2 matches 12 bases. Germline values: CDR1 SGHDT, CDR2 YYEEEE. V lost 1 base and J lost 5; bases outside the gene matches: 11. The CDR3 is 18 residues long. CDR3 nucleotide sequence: TGTGCCAGCAGCTTGCCTACATTACTAGCGGGGGGTTTAGATACGCAGTATTTT. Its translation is CASSLPTLLAGGLDTQYF.

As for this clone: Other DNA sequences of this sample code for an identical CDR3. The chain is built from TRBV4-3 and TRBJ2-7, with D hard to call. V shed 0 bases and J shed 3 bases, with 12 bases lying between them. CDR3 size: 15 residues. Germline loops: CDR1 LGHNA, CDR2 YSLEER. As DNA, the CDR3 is TGCGCCAGCAGCCAAGAAGGGAACACGTTCTACGAGCAGTACTTC. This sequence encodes CASSQEGNTFYEQYF.

The chain's CDR3 is CAISERLAGELLRNEQFF. In DNA, the CDR3 is TGTGCCATCAGTGAAAGGCTAGCGGGAGAGTTGTTGAGGAATGAGCAGTTCTTC. The chain couples TRBV10-3 to TRBJ2-1; TRBD2 aligns across 10 bases. Germline V gene lookup returns CDR1 ENHRY and CDR2 SYGVKD. There are 18 residues in the CDR3. J was trimmed by 7 bases and V by 3 bases; bases with no gene match: 15.

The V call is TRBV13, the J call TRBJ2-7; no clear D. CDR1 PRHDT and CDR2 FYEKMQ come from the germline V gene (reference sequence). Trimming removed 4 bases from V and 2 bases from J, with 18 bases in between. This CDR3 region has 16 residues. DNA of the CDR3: TGTGCCAGCAGCTCGCCATACCAAGGACGAGCCTACGAGCAGTACTTC. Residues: CASSSPYQGRAYEQYF.

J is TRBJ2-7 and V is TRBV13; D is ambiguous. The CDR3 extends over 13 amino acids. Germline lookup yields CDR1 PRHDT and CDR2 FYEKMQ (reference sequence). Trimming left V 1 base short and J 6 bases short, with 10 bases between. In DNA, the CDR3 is TGTGCCAGCAGCTTAGTAGGGATCAGCGAGCAGTACGTC. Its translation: CASSLVGISEQYV.

In DNA form, the CDR3 reads TGTGCCAGCAGCTCCGGGACAGGGGACGGGGAAGCTTTCTTT. Protein product: CASSSGTGDGEAFF. V and J are TRBV7-9 and TRBJ1-1; 10 nucleotides align to TRBD1. The CDR3 totals 14 residues. Germline V lookup: CDR1 SEHNR, CDR2 FQNEAQ (reference sequence). Trimming at V came to 4 bases and at J to 8 bases, leaving 7 bases not matched to a gene.

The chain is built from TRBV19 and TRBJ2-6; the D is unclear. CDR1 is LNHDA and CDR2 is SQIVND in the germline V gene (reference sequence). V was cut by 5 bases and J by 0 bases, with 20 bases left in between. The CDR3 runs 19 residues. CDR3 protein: CASSPSVSSLFSGANVLTF. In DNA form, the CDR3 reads TGTGCCAGTAGTCCCTCAGTCTCAAGTTTGTTCTCTGGGGCCAACGTCCTGACTTTC.

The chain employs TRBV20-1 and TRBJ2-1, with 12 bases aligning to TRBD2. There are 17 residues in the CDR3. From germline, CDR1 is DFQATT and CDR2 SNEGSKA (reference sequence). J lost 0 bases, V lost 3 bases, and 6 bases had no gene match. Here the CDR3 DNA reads TGCAGTGCTAGTTTGCTAGCGGGGGGGTTCTCCTACAATGAGCAGTTCTTC. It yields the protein CSASLLAGGFSYNEQFF.

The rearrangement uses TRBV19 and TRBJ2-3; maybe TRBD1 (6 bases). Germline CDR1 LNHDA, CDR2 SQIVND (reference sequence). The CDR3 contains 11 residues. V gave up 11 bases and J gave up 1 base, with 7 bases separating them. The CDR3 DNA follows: TGTGCCCCAGGGGGCACAGATACGCAGTATTTT. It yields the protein CAPGGTDTQYF.

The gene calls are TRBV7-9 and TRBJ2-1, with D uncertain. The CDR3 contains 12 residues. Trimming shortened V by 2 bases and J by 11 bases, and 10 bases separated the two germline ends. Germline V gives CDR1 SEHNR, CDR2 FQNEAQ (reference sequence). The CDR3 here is CASSLSGVKQFF. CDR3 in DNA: TGTGCCAGCAGCTTATCTGGGGTCAAGCAGTTCTTC.

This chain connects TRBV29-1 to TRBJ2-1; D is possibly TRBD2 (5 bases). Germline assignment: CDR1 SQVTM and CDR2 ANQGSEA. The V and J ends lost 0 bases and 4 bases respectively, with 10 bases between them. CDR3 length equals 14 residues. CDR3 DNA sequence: TGCAGCGTTGAAGACGGGGTCCATTACAATGAGCAGTTCTTC. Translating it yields CSVEDGVHYNEQFF.

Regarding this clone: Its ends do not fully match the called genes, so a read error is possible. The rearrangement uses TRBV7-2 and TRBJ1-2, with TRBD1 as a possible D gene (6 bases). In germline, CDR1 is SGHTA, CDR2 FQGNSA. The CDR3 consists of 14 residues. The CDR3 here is CASTPPGGLRFFSF. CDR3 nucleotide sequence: TGTGCCAGCACCCCTCCCGGGGGGCTTAGGTTTTTTTCCTTC. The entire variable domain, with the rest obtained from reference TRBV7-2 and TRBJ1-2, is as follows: GAGVSQSPSNKVTEKGKDVELRCDPISGHTALYWYRQSLGQGLEFLIYFQGNSAPDKSGLPSDRFSAERTGGSVSTLTIQRTQQEDSAVYLCASTPPGGLRFFSFGSGTRLTVV.

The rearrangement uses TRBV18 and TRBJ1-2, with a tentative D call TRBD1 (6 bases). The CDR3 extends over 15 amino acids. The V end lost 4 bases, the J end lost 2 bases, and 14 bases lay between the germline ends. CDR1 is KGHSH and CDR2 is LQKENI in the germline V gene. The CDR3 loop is CASSRNRANNYGYTF. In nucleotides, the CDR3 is TGTGCCAGCTCACGGAACAGGGCTAACAACTATGGCTACACCTTC.

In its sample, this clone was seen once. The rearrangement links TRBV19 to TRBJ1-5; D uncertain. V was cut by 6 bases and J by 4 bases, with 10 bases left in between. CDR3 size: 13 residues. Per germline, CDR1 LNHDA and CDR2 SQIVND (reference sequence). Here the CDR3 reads CASRRGPNQPQHF. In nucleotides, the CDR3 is TGTGCCAGTAGGAGAGGGCCGAATCAGCCCCAGCATTTT.

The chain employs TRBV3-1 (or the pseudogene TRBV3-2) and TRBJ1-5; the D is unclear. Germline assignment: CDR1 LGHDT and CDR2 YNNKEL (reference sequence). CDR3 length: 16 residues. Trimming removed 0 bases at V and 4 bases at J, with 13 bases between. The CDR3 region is CASSQEGGAQNQPQHF. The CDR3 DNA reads TGTGCCAGCAGCCAAGAAGGTGGAGCCCAGAATCAGCCCCAGCATTTT.

The CDR3: CASSIPSGSRETQYF. DNA of the CDR3: TGTGCCAGTAGTATTCCTAGCGGGAGTCGAGAGACCCAGTACTTC. The V call is TRBV19, the J call TRBJ2-5; 10 positions agree with TRBD2. V gave up 3 bases and J gave up 4 bases; unmatched junction bases: 5. The CDR3 has 15 amino acids. CDR1 and CDR2 (germline): LNHDA, SQIVND (reference sequence).

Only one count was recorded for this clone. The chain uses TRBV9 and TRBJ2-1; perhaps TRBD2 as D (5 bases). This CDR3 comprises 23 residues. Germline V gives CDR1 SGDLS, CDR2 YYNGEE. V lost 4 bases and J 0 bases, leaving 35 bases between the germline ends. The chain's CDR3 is CASSTPSSFPEDFVLGSYNEQFF. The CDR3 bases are TGTGCCAGCAGCACTCCTTCGTCCTTTCCGGAGGATTTTGTATTGGGCTCCTACAATGAGCAGTTCTTC.

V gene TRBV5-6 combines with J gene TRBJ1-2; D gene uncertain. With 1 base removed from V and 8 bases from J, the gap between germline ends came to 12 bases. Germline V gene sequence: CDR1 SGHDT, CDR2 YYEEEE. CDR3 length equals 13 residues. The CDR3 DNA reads TGTGCCAGCAGCTTGTACAGTCGGGCCGGCTACACCTTC. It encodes CASSLYSRAGYTF. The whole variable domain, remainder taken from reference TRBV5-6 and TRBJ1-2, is DAGVTQSPTHLIKTRGQQVTLRCSPKSGHDTVSWYQQALGQGPQFIFQYYEEEERQRGNFPDRFSGHQFPNYSSELNVNALLLGDSALYLCASSLYSRAGYTFGSGTRLTVV.

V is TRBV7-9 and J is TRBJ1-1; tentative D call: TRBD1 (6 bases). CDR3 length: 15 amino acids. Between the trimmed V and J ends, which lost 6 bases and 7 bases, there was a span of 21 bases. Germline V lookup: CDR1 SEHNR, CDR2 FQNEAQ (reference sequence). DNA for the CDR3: TGTGCCAGCAGTATTTTGTTAGGCAGGGGCGATGAAGCTTTCTTT. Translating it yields CASSILLGRGDEAFF.

In DNA, the CDR3 is TGTGCCAGCAGTTACATCCCGGGGACAGGGGCGTTGGGATGGCCCCAGCATTTT. This translates into CASSYIPGTGALGWPQHF. The chain uses TRBV6-2 or TRBV6-3 and TRBJ1-5, with 10 positions matching TRBD1. This CDR3 region has 18 residues. In germline, CDR1 is MNHEY, CDR2 SVGEGT. The J segment lost 9 bases and the V segment lost 2 bases, leaving 16 bases of the junction unmatched.

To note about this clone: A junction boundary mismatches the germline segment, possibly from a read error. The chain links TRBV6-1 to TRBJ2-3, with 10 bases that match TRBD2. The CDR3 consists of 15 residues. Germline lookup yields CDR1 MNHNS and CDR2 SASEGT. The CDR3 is CASSKAGGREDTQYF. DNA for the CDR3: TGTGCCAGCAGTAAAGCGGGGGGGCGGGAAGATACGCAGTATTTT.

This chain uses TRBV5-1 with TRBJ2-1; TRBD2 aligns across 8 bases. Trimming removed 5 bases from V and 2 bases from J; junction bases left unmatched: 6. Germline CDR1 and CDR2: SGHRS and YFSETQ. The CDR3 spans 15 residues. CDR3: CASRTGGATYNEQFF. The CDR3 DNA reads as TGCGCCAGCAGGACCGGGGGGGCTACCTACAATGAGCAGTTCTTC.

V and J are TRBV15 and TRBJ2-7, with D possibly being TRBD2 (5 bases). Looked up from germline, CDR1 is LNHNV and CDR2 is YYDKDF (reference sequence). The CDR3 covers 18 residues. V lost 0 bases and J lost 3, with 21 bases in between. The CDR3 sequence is CATSRDASAGLLFYEQYV. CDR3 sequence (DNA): TGTGCCACCAGCAGAGATGCCTCGGCAGGACTCCTATTCTACGAGCAGTACGTC.

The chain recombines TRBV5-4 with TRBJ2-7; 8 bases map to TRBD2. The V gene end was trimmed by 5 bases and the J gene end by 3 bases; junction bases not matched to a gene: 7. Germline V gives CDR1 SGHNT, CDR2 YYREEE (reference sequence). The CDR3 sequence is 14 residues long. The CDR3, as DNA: TGTGCCAGCAGTTCCCGGGGGGGTTACTACGAGCAGTACGTC. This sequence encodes CASSSRGGYYEQYV.

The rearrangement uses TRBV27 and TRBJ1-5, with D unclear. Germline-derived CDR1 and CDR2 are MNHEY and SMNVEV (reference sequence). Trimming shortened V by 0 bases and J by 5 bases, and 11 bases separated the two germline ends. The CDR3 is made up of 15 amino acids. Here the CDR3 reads CASSLSYNPYQPQHF. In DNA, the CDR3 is TGTGCCAGCAGTTTATCGTACAATCCCTATCAGCCCCAGCATTTT.

The CDR3 nucleotides read TGTGCCAGCAGCCAAGGAAGGGGACTAGCGGGGGTGAAGCGGTACGAGCAGTACTTC. Translated: CASSQGRGLAGVKRYEQYF. The chain has TRBV14 and TRBJ2-7; 14 bases match TRBD2. The CDR3 extends over 19 amino acids. In germline, CDR1 is SGHDN, CDR2 FVKESK. The junction had 12 bases not matched to a gene; V was cut back by 1 base and J by 4 bases.

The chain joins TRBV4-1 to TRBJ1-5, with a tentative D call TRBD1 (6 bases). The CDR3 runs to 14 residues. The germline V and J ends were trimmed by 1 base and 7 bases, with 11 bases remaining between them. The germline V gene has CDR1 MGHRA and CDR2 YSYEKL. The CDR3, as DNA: TGCGCCAGCAGCCAAGCCTCCGGGGGCCAGCCCCAGCATTTT. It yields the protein CASSQASGGQPQHF.

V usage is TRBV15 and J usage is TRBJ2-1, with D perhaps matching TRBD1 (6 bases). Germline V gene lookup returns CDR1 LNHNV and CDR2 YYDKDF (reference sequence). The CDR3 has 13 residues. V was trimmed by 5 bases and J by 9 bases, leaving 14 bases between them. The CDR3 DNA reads TGTGCCACCAGCTCTCAGGGGCAGGGTGAGCAGTTCTTC. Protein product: CATSSQGQGEQFF.

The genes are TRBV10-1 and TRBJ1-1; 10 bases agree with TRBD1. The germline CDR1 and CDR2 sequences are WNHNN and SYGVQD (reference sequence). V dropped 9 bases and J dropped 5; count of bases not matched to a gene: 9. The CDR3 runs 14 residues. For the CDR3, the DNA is TGCGCCAGTACCCGGGACAGGGGAGAAACTGAAGCTTTCTTT. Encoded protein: CASTRDRGETEAFF.